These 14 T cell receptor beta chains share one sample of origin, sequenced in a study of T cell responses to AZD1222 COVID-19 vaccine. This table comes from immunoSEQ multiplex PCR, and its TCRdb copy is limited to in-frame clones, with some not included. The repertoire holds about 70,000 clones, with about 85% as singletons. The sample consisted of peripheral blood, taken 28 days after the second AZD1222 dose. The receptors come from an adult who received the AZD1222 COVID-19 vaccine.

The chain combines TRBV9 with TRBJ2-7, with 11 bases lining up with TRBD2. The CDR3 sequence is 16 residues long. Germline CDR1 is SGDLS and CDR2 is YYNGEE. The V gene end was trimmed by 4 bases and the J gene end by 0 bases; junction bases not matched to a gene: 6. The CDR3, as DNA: TGTGCCAGCAGCAAGTCCGGGACTAGCGGCTCCTACGAGCAGTACTTC. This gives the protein CASSKSGTSGSYEQYF. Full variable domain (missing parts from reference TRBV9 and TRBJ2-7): DSGVTQTPKHLITATGQRVTLRCSPRSGDLSVYWYQQSLDQGLQFLIQYYNGEERAKGNILERFSAQQFPDLHSELNLSSLELGDSALYFCASSKSGTSGSYEQYFGPGTRLTVT.

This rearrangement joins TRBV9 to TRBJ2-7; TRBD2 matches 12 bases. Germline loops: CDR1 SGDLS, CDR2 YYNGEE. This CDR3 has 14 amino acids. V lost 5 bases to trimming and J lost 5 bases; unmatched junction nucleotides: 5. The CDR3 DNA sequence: TGTGCCAGCAGTAGACTAGCGGGGGTCCACGAGCAGTACTTC. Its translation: CASSRLAGVHEQYF.

The CDR3 sequence is CASSGEAVETQYF. CDR3 nucleotides: TGTGCCAGCAGCGGGGAAGCAGTGGAGACCCAGTACTTC. The rearrangement uses TRBV7-8 and TRBJ2-5; D call uncertain. The germline V gene has CDR1 SGHVS and CDR2 FQNEAQ. The CDR3 covers 13 residues. Trimming pared 5 bases from V and 5 bases from J, leaving 12 bases between.

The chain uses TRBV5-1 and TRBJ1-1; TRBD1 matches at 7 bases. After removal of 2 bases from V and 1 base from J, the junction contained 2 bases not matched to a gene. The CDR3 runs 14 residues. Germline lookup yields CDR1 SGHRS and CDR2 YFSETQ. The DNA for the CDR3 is TGCGCCAGCAGCTTTGGGACAGAGAACACTGAAGCTTTCTTT. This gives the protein CASSFGTENTEAFF.

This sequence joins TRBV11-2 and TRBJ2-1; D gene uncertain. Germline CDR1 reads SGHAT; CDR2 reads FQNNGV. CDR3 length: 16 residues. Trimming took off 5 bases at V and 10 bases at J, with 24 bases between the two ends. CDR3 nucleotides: TGTGCCAGCAGCCCCCCTCCAGGCGCCGGGTATTTGGAGCAGTTCTTC. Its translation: CASSPPPGAGYLEQFF.

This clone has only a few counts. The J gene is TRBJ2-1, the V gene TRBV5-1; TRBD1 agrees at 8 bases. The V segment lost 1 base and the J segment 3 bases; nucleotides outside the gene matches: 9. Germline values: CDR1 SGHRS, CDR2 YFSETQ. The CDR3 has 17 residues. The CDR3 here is CASSLLFGQGVYNEQFF. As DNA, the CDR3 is TGCGCCAGCAGCTTGCTGTTCGGACAGGGAGTCTACAATGAGCAGTTCTTC.

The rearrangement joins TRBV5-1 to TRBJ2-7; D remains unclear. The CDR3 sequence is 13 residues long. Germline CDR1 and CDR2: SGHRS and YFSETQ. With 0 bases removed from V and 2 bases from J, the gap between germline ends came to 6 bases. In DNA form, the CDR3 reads TGCGCCAGCAGCTTGGAACAAGCCTACGAGCAGTACTTC. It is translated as CASSLEQAYEQYF.

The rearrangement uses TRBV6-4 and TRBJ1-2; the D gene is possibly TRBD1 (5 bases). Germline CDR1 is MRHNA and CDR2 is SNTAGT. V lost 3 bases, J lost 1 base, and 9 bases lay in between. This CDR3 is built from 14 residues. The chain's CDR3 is CASSDGGLNYGYTF. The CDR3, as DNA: TGTGCCAGCAGTGATGGGGGTCTTAACTATGGCTACACCTTC.

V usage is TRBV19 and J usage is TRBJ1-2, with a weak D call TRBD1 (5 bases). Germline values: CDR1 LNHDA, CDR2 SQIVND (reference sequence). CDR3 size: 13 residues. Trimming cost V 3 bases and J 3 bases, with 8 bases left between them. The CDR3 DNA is TGTGCCAGTAGTATTTCGACAGACTATGGCTACACCTTC. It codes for CASSISTDYGYTF.

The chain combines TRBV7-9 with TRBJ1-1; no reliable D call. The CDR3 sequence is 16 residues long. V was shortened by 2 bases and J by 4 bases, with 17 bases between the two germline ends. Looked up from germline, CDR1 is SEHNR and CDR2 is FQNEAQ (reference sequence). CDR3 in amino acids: CASSLPSASSATEAFF. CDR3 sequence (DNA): TGTGCCAGCAGCTTACCCTCCGCCTCGTCTGCCACTGAAGCTTTCTTT.

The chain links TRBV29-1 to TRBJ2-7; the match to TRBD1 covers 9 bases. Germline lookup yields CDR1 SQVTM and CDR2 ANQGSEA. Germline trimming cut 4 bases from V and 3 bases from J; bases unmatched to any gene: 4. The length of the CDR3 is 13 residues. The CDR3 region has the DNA TGCAGCGTTGGGACAGGGGCTTTCTACGAGCAGTACTTC. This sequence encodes CSVGTGAFYEQYF.

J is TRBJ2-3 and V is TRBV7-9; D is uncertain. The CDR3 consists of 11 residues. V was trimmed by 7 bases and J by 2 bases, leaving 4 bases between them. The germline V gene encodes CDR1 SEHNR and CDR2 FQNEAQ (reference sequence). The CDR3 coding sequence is TGTGCCAGCACCTACACAGATACGCAGTATTTT. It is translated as CASTYTDTQYF. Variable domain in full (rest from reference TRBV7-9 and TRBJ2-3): DTGVSQNPRHKITKRGQNVTFRCDPISEHNRLYWYRQTLGQGPEFLTYFQNEAQLEKSRLLSDRFSAERPKGSFSTLEIQRTEQGDSAMYLCASTYTDTQYFGPGTRLTVL.

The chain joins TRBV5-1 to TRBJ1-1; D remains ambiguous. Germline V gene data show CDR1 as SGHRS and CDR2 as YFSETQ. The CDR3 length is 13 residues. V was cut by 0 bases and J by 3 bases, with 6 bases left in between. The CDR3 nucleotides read TGCGCCAGCAGCTTGGTACGGGACACTGAAGCTTTCTTT. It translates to CASSLVRDTEAFF.

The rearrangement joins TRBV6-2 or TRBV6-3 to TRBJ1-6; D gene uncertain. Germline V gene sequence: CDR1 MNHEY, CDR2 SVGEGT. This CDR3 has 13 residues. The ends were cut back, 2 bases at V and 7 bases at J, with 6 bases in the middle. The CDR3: CASSYESNSPLHF. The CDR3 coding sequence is TGTGCCAGCAGTTACGAGTCCAATTCACCCCTCCACTTT.